A selection of T cell receptor beta chains follows, all from one sample in a study of OX40 agonist ivuxolimab in advanced cancers. The data were produced by immunoSEQ multiplex PCR, yet TCRdb's version contains in-frame clones alone and is incomplete. The data show over 70,000 clones, more than 70% seen once. This specimen was CD4+ or CD8+ T cells sorted from blood, taken in a trial of the OX40 agonist ivuxolimab. These receptors were taken from an adult with an advanced solid tumor such as melanoma, head and neck, liver or kidney cancer. The CDR3 runs from the conserved cysteine through the conserved F or W. Fields, in order: J gene, D gene, V gene, clone size, CDR3 DNA, CDR3 protein. The D gene is left open where the match is weak. Clone size is given for some rows only: seen once, a few or many times, or a class if the clone is expanded.

TRBJ1-5,.,TRBV7-7,.,TGTGCCAGCAGCTTAGCGCTCAGGGGTGATAGCAATCAGCCCCAGCATTTT,CASSLALRGDSNQPQHF
TRBJ1-3,.,TRBV5-4,.,TGTGCCAGCAGTTCCCGGGGGGGGGCTACTGGAAACACCATATATTTT,CASSSRGGATGNTIYF
TRBJ2-3,.,TRBV9,.,TGTGCCAGCAGCTCCGGGTCGGGGGACAATGCGCAGTATTTT,CASSSGSGDNAQYF
TRBJ2-3,TRBD2,TRBV2,.,TGTGCCAGCAGTGAAGCGCAGCGGGGCCGCACAGATACGCAGTATTTT,CASSEAQRGRTDTQYF
TRBJ2-3,TRBD1,TRBV7-9,.,TGTGCCAGCAGCCCCCATTCACCGGGACAGGGGGCCGATACGCAGTATTTT,CASSPHSPGQGADTQYF
TRBJ2-7,.,TRBV7-9,.,TGTGCCAGCAGCTTACCGGCCAGTTCCTACGAGCAGTACTTC,CASSLPASSYEQYF
TRBJ1-3,.,TRBV7-9,.,TGTGCCAGCAGCTCTGGAAACACCATATATTTT,CASSSGNTIYF
TRBJ2-2,TRBD2,TRBV4-2,few,TGTGCCAGCAGCCCCAGCGAGTGGGGGGGTGGCGGGGAGCTGTTTTTT,CASSPSEWGGGGELFF
TRBJ2-1,.,TRBV4-2,.,TGTGCCAGCAGCCCCCTGGGGCCGTCAGCCAATGAGCAGTTCTTC,CASSPLGPSANEQFF
TRBJ2-7,TRBD2,TRBV6-1,.,TGTGCCAGCAGCCTGGGAGGGTTCTACGAGCAGTACTTC,CASSLGGFYEQYF
TRBJ1-4,TRBD1,TRBV6-5,.,TGTGCCAGCAGCTCGGACAGGGTGCAAGAAAAACTGTTTTTT,CASSSDRVQEKLFF
TRBJ1-5,TRBD1,TRBV7-6,.,TGTGCCAGCAGCTTAGGGACAGGGGGTCGTCAGCCCCAGCATTTT,CASSLGTGGRQPQHF
TRBJ2-1,.,TRBV18,.,TGTGCCAGCTACCCCGGGACTGGATACAATGCGCAGTTCTTC,CASYPGTGYNAQFF
TRBJ1-5,.,TRBV19,once,TGTGCCAGTAGTATACAACCTTTACAGCCCCAGCATTTT,CASSIQPLQPQHF
TRBJ2-5,.,TRBV30,.,TGTGCCTGGAGTGTACACAGCCTGGAGACCCAGTACTTC,CAWSVHSLETQYF
TRBJ1-3,.,TRBV27,once,TGTGCCAGCAGCCGAAACGGGGCCACCTCTGGAAACACCATATATTTT,CASSRNGATSGNTIYF
TRBJ1-2,TRBD1,TRBV30,.,TGTGCCTGGCAGGGACAGGGCTTGGCTGGCTACACCTTC,CAWQGQGLAGYTF
TRBJ2-3,TRBD2,TRBV4-2,.,TGTGCCAGCAGCATTAGCGGGAATCCGCAAGATACGCAGTATTTT,CASSISGNPQDTQYF
TRBJ2-7,.,TRBV7-2,few,TGTGCCAGCAGCTTAAATGGCATCGCCTACGAGCAGTACTTC,CASSLNGIAYEQYF
TRBJ1-4,.,TRBV19,.,TGTGCCAGTAGTATGGGTAGCGGTGAAAAACTGTTTTTT,CASSMGSGEKLFF
TRBJ2-3,TRBD2,TRBV5-6,.,TGTGCCAGCAGCCCCCTAGCGGGGGGGCTCACAGATACGCAGTATTTT,CASSPLAGGLTDTQYF
TRBJ1-6,.,TRBV11-1,few,TGTGCCAGCAGCCCATCCGGGCCTCAGGATTCACCCCTCCACTTT,CASSPSGPQDSPLHF
TRBJ2-5,.,TRBV18,once,TGTGCCAGCTCACCGGGGTGGGGTCCCGAGACCCAGTACTTC,CASSPGWGPETQYF
TRBJ1-1,.,TRBV15,once,TGTGCCACCAGCAGAGATGGTCTTTTTACGGACACTGAAGCTTTCTTT,CATSRDGLFTDTEAFF
TRBJ1-1,.,TRBV7-2,.,TGTGCCAGCAGCTCACAGGGGAACACTGAAGCTTTCTTT,CASSSQGNTEAFF
TRBJ1-5,TRBD1,TRBV15,few,TGTGCCACCAGCAGATCGGACAGGGCCAGCAATCAGCCCCAGCATTTT,CATSRSDRASNQPQHF
TRBJ1-2,TRBD1,TRBV5-1,once,TGCGCCAGCAGCTTGGAGGGGCAGGGGGTTTATGGCTACACCTTC,CASSLEGQGVYGYTF
TRBJ2-7,TRBD1,TRBV19,.,TGTGCCAGTAGTATTCGGACAGGCTCCTACGAGCAGTACTTC,CASSIRTGSYEQYF
TRBJ1-4,.,TRBV2,.,TGTGCCAGCAATTGGGGGGGGCTGGAGACTAATGAAAAACTGTTTTTT,CASNWGGLETNEKLFF
TRBJ2-2,TRBD1,TRBV19,.,TGTGCCAGTAGTATAGGAAGGACAGGGATTTGGGGAGCGAACACCGGGGAGCTGTTTTTT,CASSIGRTGIWGANTGELFF
TRBJ2-5,.,TRBV7-2,.,TGTGCCAGCAGCCGAGCGGGCCAAGAGACCCAGTACTTC,CASSRAGQETQYF
TRBJ1-5,TRBD1,TRBV7-8,.,TGTGCCAGCAGCTTCTCGGACAGGGAGAGGCAGCCCCAGCATTTT,CASSFSDRERQPQHF
TRBJ2-1,.,TRBV7-7,.,TGTGCCAGCAGCTTAGAGGCAGGTGAGCAGTTCTTC,CASSLEAGEQFF
TRBJ1-1,.,TRBV18,.,TGTGCCAGCTCCCCCCGGGGTAGACAATTGAACACTGAAGCTTTCTTT,CASSPRGRQLNTEAFF
TRBJ1-1,.,TRBV29-1,.,TGCAGCGTAGCCGATCCAACCGAAGCTTTCTTT,CSVADPTEAFF
TRBJ2-2,.,TRBV27,.,TGTGCCAGCAGTTTCAGCGGTGAAACCGGGGAGCTGTTTTTT,CASSFSGETGELFF
TRBJ2-5,TRBD1,TRBV19,.,TGTGCCAGTACCCTGACAGGGTCGGAGACCCAGTACTTC,CASTLTGSETQYF
TRBJ2-3,TRBD2,TRBV5-1,.,TGCGCCAGCAGCTTTTTAAGACCGGGACTAGCGGGGGGGCCCTGGGATACGCAGTATTTT,CASSFLRPGLAGGPWDTQYF
TRBJ2-3,TRBD1,TRBV5-4,few,TGTGCCAGCAGCGCGACAGGGCCAGATACGCAGTATTTT,CASSATGPDTQYF
TRBJ1-2,TRBD1,TRBV11-2,.,TGTGCCAGCAGCGCTCGGACAGGGGCGTCGAGGGGCTACACCTTC,CASSARTGASRGYTF
TRBJ1-4,TRBD1,TRBV18,few,TGTGCCAGCTCACAATACCCCGGGACAGGGAATGAAAAACTGTTTTTT,CASSQYPGTGNEKLFF
TRBJ1-1,.,TRBV5-4,.,TGTGCCAGCAGCTTGGGAGGGAGAGGAATGAACACTGAAGCTTTCTTT,CASSLGGRGMNTEAFF
TRBJ1-2,.,TRBV6-1,.,TGTGCCAGCAGTGAATCCTGGGGTACTAACTATGGCTACACCTTC,CASSESWGTNYGYTF
TRBJ2-7,.,TRBV4-2,.,TGTGCCAGCAGCCCGGGAGAAAGGTGGCTGTACGAGCAGTACTTC,CASSPGERWLYEQYF
TRBJ1-1,TRBD1,TRBV27,.,TGTGCCAGCAGGACGACAGGGGGAACTTTCTTT,CASRTTGGTFF
TRBJ1-6,TRBD1,TRBV7-8,.,TGTGCCAGCAGCTTTCCCCCCTCACAGGGGGCGCGTTCTAATTCACCCCTCCACTTT,CASSFPPSQGARSNSPLHF
TRBJ2-3,TRBD2,TRBV19,.,TGTGCCAGTAGTCTCCTAGGGCGGGGGGCTGGCACAGATACGCAGTATTTT,CASSLLGRGAGTDTQYF
TRBJ2-6,.,TRBV5-6,.,TGTGCCAGCAGCCGGCAGGGCTCTGGGGCCAACGTCCTGACTTTC,CASSRQGSGANVLTF
TRBJ2-3,.,TRBV6-4,.,TGTGCCAGCAGTGACTCATCGGGCCTTTCAGATACGCAGTATTTT,CASSDSSGLSDTQYF
TRBJ1-2,.,TRBV13,few,TGTGCCAGCAGCTCCCCCCGCAGGGCGGACTATGGCTACACCTTC,CASSSPRRADYGYTF
TRBJ2-1,.,TRBV5-5,.,TGTGCCAGCAGCGGAGTTTTCGAGGGGCTCTCCTACAATGAGCAGTTCTTC,CASSGVFEGLSYNEQFF
TRBJ1-1,.,TRBV6-6,.,TGTGCCAGCAGTTACGAGGGAGCTAAGACTGAAGCTTTCTTT,CASSYEGAKTEAFF
TRBJ2-1,.,TRBV7-1,.,TGTGCCAGCAGCTCCCCCCGCCGGGGACAGGATACAAACTCGGCGGGGGGGCCCTACAATGAGCAGTTCTTC,CASSSPRRGQDTNSAGGPYNEQFF
TRBJ2-5,.,TRBV7-8,.,TGTGCCAGCAGCCCTGGTACCTGGAAAGGTGCCCAGTACTTC,CASSPGTWKGAQYF
TRBJ2-5,TRBD2,TRBV19,.,TGTGCCAGTAGTAAGCGCCGGACTAGCGGGGAGAATCAAGAGACCCAGTACTTC,CASSKRRTSGENQETQYF
TRBJ2-1,TRBD1,TRBV18,.,TGTGCCAGCTCACCACCCAACAGGGGGACCTACAATGAGCAGTTCTTC,CASSPPNRGTYNEQFF
TRBJ2-5,TRBD2,TRBV5-1,once,TGCGCCAGCAGCTTGGGTGCGGGGGACCCCCAAGAGACCCAGTACTTC,CASSLGAGDPQETQYF